This T cell receptor (beta chain) was found in a study of CD8 T cells in ankylosing spondylitis. Whole-study results and caveats: What seemed typical of ankylosing spondylitis blood was a TCR beta motif built from roughly 8 highly homologous variants.

TCRdb analysed the 5' RACE reads with MiXCR anew, one entry per CDR3 protein. The sample has approximately 220,000 distinct CDR3 sequences, about 16% seen once. The CDR3 has 16 amino acids. J was trimmed by 10 bases and V by 1 base; bases with no gene match: 9. This clonotype has a handful of counts. Its antigen is still unknown. Sequenced input: blood, either unsorted or a sorted T cell fraction (not recorded which). V gene TRBV12-3 or TRBV12-4 combines with J gene TRBJ2-2, with 10 bases aligning to TRBD2. The clonotype comes from a male donor with ankylosing spondylitis. The CDR3 DNA follows: TGTGCCAGCAGTTTAGGGCTAGCGGGGGTTTTGGAGGAGCTGTTTTTT. Its protein is CASSLGLAGVLEELFF.